This TCR beta chain was obtained from a study of blood T cells in healthy people across ages. As for the study in general: Per two T cells, about one barcoded beta molecule was captured through template switching.

PCR was performed a second time for 7 to 11 cycles using a sample-barcoded 5' primer and a J-beta primer mix. All cDNA molecules were each tagged by a template-switch adaptor with 12 random nucleotides. TCRdb re-called the 5' RACE reads through MiXCR, storing one row per CDR3 protein. The sample records about 750,000 distinct CDR3 sequences, about 55% being singletons. Those donating, healthy Caucasian individuals from Russia, were aged roughly 6 to 90. Sequencing was carried out using blood. The TCR sequence derives from an elderly man in good health.

The CDR3, as DNA: TGTGCCAGCAGTTTCCGATCTATAGAATTACAGCCCCAGCATTTT. This codes for CASSFRSIELQPQHF. J is TRBJ1-5 and V is TRBV27, with no clear D. The CDR3 spans 15 residues. The V end was cut by 3 bases, the J end by 7 bases, with 16 bases between. CDR1 and CDR2 (germline): MNHEY, SMNVEV (reference sequence).